The clone carrying this TCR beta chain was seen only a few times. This record belongs to a study of blood T cell repertoires in COVID-19. The data were produced by immunoSEQ multiplex PCR, yet TCRdb's version contains in-frame clones alone and is incomplete. Of 350,000 to 450,000 clones in the sample, 80% to 95% were seen once. The CDR3 loop spans 14 amino acids. V was clipped by 6 bases and J by 0 bases, with 12 bases between them. Germline V gene data show CDR1 as SQVTM and CDR2 as ANQGSEA. What was sequenced was PBMCs or T cells enriched from blood (not recorded which). J is TRBJ2-1 and V is TRBV29-1, with D maybe TRBD2 (5 bases). The clonotype originates from a woman between 40 and 50 years old who had been exposed to COVID-19. The CDR3 DNA is TGCAGCGTCGCCACTAGAAGCTCCTACAATGAGCAGTTCTTC. Amino acids: CSVATRSSYNEQFF.